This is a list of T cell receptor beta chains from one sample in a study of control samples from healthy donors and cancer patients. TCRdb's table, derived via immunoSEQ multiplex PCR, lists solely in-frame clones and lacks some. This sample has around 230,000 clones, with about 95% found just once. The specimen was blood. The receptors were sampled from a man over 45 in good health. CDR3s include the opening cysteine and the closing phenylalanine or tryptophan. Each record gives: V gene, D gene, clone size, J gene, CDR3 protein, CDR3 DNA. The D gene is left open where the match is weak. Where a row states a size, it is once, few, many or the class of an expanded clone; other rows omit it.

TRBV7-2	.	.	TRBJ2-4	CASSSPIPQNIQYF	TGTGCCAGCAGCTCCCCAATCCCACAAAACATTCAGTACTTC
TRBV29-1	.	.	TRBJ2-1	CSAWGASPGNEQFF	TGCAGCGCTTGGGGGGCCTCCCCGGGCAATGAGCAGTTCTTC
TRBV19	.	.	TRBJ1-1	CASRGQLKGLNTEAFF	TGTGCCAGTAGAGGACAGCTTAAAGGTCTCAACACTGAAGCTTTCTTT
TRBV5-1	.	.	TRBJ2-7	CASSSDIYEQYF	TGCGCCAGCAGCTCGGACATCTACGAGCAGTACTTC
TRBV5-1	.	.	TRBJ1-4	CASSPDGLNEKLFF	TGCGCCAGCAGCCCGGACGGACTTAATGAAAAACTGTTTTTT
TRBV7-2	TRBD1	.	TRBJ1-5	CASSPGTGGSNQPQHF	TGTGCCAGCAGCCCTGGGACAGGGGGGAGCAATCAGCCCCAGCATTTT
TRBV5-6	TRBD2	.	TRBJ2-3	CASRVAGGGDTQYF	TGTGCCAGCAGGGTAGCGGGGGGTGGCGATACGCAGTATTTT
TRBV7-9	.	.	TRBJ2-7	CASSPGLSSYEQYF	TGTGCCAGCAGCCCCGGACTGAGCTCCTACGAGCAGTACTTC
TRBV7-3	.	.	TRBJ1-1	CASSLMGANTEAFF	TGTGCCAGCAGCTTAATGGGGGCGAACACTGAAGCTTTCTTT
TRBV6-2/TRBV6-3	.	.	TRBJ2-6	CASSYPYRAGANVLTF	TGTGCCAGCAGTTACCCGTACAGGGCTGGGGCCAACGTCCTGACTTTC
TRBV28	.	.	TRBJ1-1	CASRNSRVTEAFF	TGTGCCAGCAGAAACTCCAGGGTCACTGAAGCTTTCTTT
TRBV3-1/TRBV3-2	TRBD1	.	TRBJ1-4	CASSPFDRGNEKLFF	TGTGCCAGCTCACCGTTTGACAGGGGGAATGAAAAACTGTTTTTT
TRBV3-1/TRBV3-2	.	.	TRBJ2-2	CASSQWPNTGELFF	TGTGCCAGCAGCCAATGGCCCAACACCGGGGAGCTGTTTTTT
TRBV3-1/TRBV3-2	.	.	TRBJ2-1	CASSQVGEQFF	TGTGCCAGCAGCCAAGTAGGTGAGCAGTTCTTC
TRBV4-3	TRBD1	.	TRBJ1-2	CASSQEGGRDYTF	TGCGCCAGCAGCCAAGAAGGGGGCAGGGATTACACCTTC
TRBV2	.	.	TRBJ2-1	CASFRWGSIAYNEQFF	TGTGCCAGCTTCCGGTGGGGTTCGATTGCCTACAATGAGCAGTTCTTC
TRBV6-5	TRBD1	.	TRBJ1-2	CANSQGPWYGYTF	TGTGCCAATTCACAGGGGCCATGGTATGGCTACACCTTC
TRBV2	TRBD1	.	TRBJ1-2	CASSEGQGLEGYGYTF	TGTGCCAGCAGTGAGGGACAGGGGTTGGAGGGCTATGGCTACACCTTC
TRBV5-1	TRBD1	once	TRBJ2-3	CASARDRGSRTDTQYF	TGCGCCAGTGCCCGGGACAGGGGATCGAGGACAGATACGCAGTATTTT
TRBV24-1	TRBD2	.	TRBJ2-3	CATSDPSGGVTDTQYF	TGTGCCACCAGTGATCCTAGCGGGGGGGTCACAGATACGCAGTATTTT
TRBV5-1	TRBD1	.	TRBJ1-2	CASSSDRGPGYTF	TGCGCCAGCAGCTCAGACAGGGGGCCGGGCTACACCTTC
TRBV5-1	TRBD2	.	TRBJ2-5	CASNNRGTSGQETQYF	TGCGCCAGCAACAATCGGGGGACTAGCGGCCAAGAGACCCAGTACTTC
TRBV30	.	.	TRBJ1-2	CAWRRPGGGSGYGYTF	TGTGCCTGGAGACGCCCAGGAGGGGGATCTGGCTATGGCTACACCTTC
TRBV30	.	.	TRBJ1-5	CACGRDGFNQPQHF	TGTGCCTGTGGGAGGGACGGGTTCAATCAGCCCCAGCATTTT
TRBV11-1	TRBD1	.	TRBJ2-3	CASSPRGTGGNTQYF	TGTGCCAGCAGCCCGAGAGGCACAGGGGGGAATACGCAGTATTTT
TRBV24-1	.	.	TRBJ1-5	CATSDKHGSQPQHF	TGTGCCACCAGTGACAAACACGGGAGCCAGCCCCAGCATTTT
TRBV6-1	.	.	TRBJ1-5	CASSENWDSNQPQHF	TGTGCCAGCAGTGAAAATTGGGATAGCAATCAGCCCCAGCATTTT
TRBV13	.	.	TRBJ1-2	CASRRWGLNYGYTF	TGTGCCAGCAGGCGCTGGGGCCTTAACTATGGCTACACCTTC
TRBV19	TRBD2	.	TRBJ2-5	CASSMLAGGRGGETQYF	TGTGCCAGTAGTATGCTAGCGGGGGGGCGAGGAGGAGAGACCCAGTACTTC
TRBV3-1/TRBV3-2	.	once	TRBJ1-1	CASSFGGGTEAFF	TGTGCCAGCAGCTTCGGGGGAGGCACTGAAGCTTTCTTT
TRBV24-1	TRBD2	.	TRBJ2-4	CATSDGTAGGLAKNIQYF	TGTGCCACCAGTGACGGCACAGCGGGGGGATTAGCCAAAAACATTCAGTACTTC
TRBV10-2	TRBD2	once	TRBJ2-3	CGASGGRDTDTQYF	TGCGGGGCGAGCGGGGGCCGGGATACAGATACGCAGTATTTT
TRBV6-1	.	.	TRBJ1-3	CASSDGSLSGNTIYF	TGTGCCAGCAGTGACGGGTCCCTCTCTGGAAACACCATATATTTT
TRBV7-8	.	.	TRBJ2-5	CASSLGPEETQYF	TGTGCCAGCAGCTTAGGCCCCGAAGAGACCCAGTACTTC
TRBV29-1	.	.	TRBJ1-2	CSVAGVGNTGGYTF	TGCAGCGTTGCCGGAGTCGGCAACACGGGAGGCTACACCTTC
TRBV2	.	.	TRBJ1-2	CASTLTDDGYTF	TGTGCCAGCACCTTGACCGATGACGGCTACACCTTC
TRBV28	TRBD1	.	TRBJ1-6	CAAVSGTGRPSPLHF	TGTGCCGCGGTGTCCGGGACAGGGCGACCTTCACCCCTCCACTTT
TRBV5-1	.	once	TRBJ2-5	CASSLMGSQETQYF	TGCGCCAGCAGCTTGATGGGGTCACAAGAGACCCAGTACTTC
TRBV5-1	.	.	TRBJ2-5	CASSLGVETQYF	TGCGCCAGCAGCTTGGGGGTGGAGACCCAGTACTTC
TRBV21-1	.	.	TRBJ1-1	CASSKAAVNTEAFF	TGTGCCAGCAGCAAAGCTGCAGTGAACACTGAAGCTTTCTTT
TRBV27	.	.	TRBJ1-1	CASSLLGSGTEAFF	TGTGCCAGCAGTTTATTAGGGTCGGGCACTGAAGCTTTCTTT
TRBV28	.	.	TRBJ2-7	CASSSPLSGQYF	TGTGCCAGCAGTTCCCCCCTAAGCGGGCAGTACTTC